Listed here are 10 T cell receptor beta chains from one sample, sequenced in a study of blood T cell repertoires in COVID-19. Profiling relied on immunoSEQ multiplex PCR, and the TCRdb table lists in-frame clones only, not all of them. The repertoire consists of more than 70,000 clones, with 80% to 95% occurring once and the leading ten covering 0.75% to 0.8%. The specimen was peripheral blood. Receptors originate from a woman older than 75 with acute or convalescent COVID-19.

DNA for the CDR3: TGTGCCAGCAGCACGGGACAGCTTAACTATGGCTACACCTTC. The encoded protein is CASSTGQLNYGYTF. The chain employs TRBV21-1 and TRBJ1-2; TRBD1 was called by the table and not checked on the DNA. TRBV21-1 is a recognized pseudogene. The CDR3 runs 14 residues.

V gene TRBV5-8 combines with J gene TRBJ2-7, with D possibly being TRBD1 (6 bases). V was shortened by 4 bases and J by 0 bases, with 17 bases between the two germline ends. CDR1 and CDR2 (germline): SGHTS, YDEGEE. The CDR3 extends over 16 amino acids. The CDR3 loop is CASSRTLTGVSYEQYF. The CDR3 coding sequence is TGTGCCAGCAGCCGGACTTTGACAGGAGTCTCCTACGAGCAGTACTTC.

V gene TRBV19 combines with J gene TRBJ2-1, with D perhaps matching TRBD1 (5 bases). The germline V gene encodes CDR1 LNHDA and CDR2 SQIVND (reference sequence). The CDR3 length is 15 residues. Trimming took 6 bases from V and 5 from J, leaving 17 bases between them. The CDR3 here is CASRAHKGRHNEQFF. The CDR3 coding sequence is TGTGCCAGTAGGGCCCATAAGGGGCGACACAATGAGCAGTTCTTC. The variable domain in full, with the rest retrieved from reference TRBV19 and TRBJ2-1, is DGGITQSPKYLFRKEGQNVTLSCEQNLNHDAMYWYRQDPGQGLRLIYYSQIVNDFQKGDIAEGYSVSREKKESFPLTVTSAQKNPTAFYLCASRAHKGRHNEQFFGPGTRLTVL.

The V and J genes are TRBV29-1 and TRBJ1-4; the match to TRBD1 covers 8 bases. The trim removed 8 bases at V and 7 bases at J, leaving 9 bases unmatched. In germline, CDR1 is SQVTM, CDR2 ANQGSEA. The CDR3 is 13 amino acids. Here the CDR3 DNA reads TGCAGCACCCGGACAGGGCAGGGTGAAAAACTGTTTTTT. Residues: CSTRTGQGEKLFF.

The chain recombines TRBV3-1 (or the pseudogene TRBV3-2) with TRBJ2-3, with TRBD2 identical over 7 bases. CDR1 and CDR2 from the germline V gene are LGHDT and YNNKEL (reference sequence). The CDR3 totals 16 residues. V lost 1 base to trimming and J lost 3 bases; unmatched junction nucleotides: 7. The CDR3 coding sequence is TGTGCCAGCAGCCAAGGCGGGGCGGGAGTTACAGATACGCAGTATTTT. The encoded protein is CASSQGGAGVTDTQYF.

A few counts support this clone. The chain joins TRBV29-1 to TRBJ2-3; TRBD2 aligns across 10 bases. Per germline, CDR1 SQVTM and CDR2 ANQGSEA. This CDR3 is 16 amino acids long. V lost 6 bases, J lost 4 bases, and 13 bases stayed unmatched. This CDR3 is CSVGLAGVYDADTQYF. As DNA, the CDR3 is TGCAGCGTAGGGCTAGCGGGAGTGTACGATGCAGATACGCAGTATTTT.

This clone was counted a few times. The rearrangement uses TRBV6-5 and TRBJ1-6; D uncertain. CDR1 is MNHEY, CDR2 SVGAGI, per germline. Trimming stripped 2 bases from V and 9 bases from J, with 14 bases between. The CDR3 contains 15 residues. The CDR3 here is CASSYEGTGSSPLHF. In DNA, the CDR3 is TGTGCCAGCAGTTACGAGGGCACTGGGAGTTCACCCCTCCACTTT.

The chain is built from TRBV28 and TRBJ2-3; D is perhaps TRBD2 (6 bases). The length of the CDR3 is 13 residues. Deletions cut 7 bases from V and 2 bases from J, with 10 bases between. Germline V gene data show CDR1 as MDHEN and CDR2 as SYDVKM. The CDR3: CASNSGDTDTQYF. The CDR3, as DNA: TGTGCCAGCAATAGCGGAGACACAGATACGCAGTATTTT.

The rearrangement links TRBV5-5 to TRBJ1-2; D might be TRBD1 (5 bases). Germline values: CDR1 SGHKS, CDR2 YYEKEE (reference sequence). This CDR3 has 15 residues. Trimming took 2 bases from V and 2 from J, leaving 13 bases between them. CDR3 nucleotides: TGTGCCAGCAGCTTTACTCCAGACAGCAACTATGGCTACACCTTC. Protein sequence: CASSFTPDSNYGYTF.

This chain joins TRBV7-2 and TRBJ2-5; the D is unclear. Trimming stripped 3 bases from V and 5 bases from J, with 10 bases between. The germline CDR1 and CDR2 sequences are SGHTA and FQGNSA. There are 13 residues in the CDR3. CDR3 DNA sequence: TGTGCCAGCAGCTTTTCGGTCGGGGAGACCCAGTACTTC. Its translation: CASSFSVGETQYF.